A single sample is the source of the 11 T cell receptor beta chains below, sequenced in a study of shared clonotypes between healthy human individuals. This table comes from immunoSEQ multiplex PCR, and its TCRdb copy is limited to in-frame clones, with some not included. Here the sample spans 980,000 or so clones, more than 75% being singletons. The sequenced material came from memory CD4+ T cells sorted from blood. Subset here: CD45RA-negative fraction. These receptors all stem from a young man in good health.

This clone has only one observation. The CDR3 sequence is CASSPSRDRFGTDTQYF. The CDR3, as DNA: TGTGCCAGCAGCCCGTCCCGGGACAGGTTCGGGACAGATACGCAGTATTTT. This chain links TRBV7-2 with TRBJ2-3; 8 bases map to TRBD1. V was clipped by 5 bases and J by 3 bases; unmatched bases: 13. Germline V gene sequence: CDR1 SGHTA, CDR2 FQGNSA. CDR3 size: 17 residues.

The rearrangement uses TRBV19 and TRBJ2-2; perhaps TRBD2 as D (6 bases). The CDR3 is made up of 14 amino acids. Germline assignment: CDR1 LNHDA and CDR2 SQIVND (reference sequence). With 8 bases removed from V and 0 bases from J, the gap between germline ends came to 10 bases. The CDR3 DNA reads TGTGCCAGTCGGGACTTAACGAACACCGGGGAGCTGTTTTTT. It encodes CASRDLTNTGELFF. The entire variable domain, with the rest obtained from reference TRBV19 and TRBJ2-2, is as follows: DGGITQSPKYLFRKEGQNVTLSCEQNLNHDAMYWYRQDPGQGLRLIYYSQIVNDFQKGDIAEGYSVSREKKESFPLTVTSAQKNPTAFYLCASRDLTNTGELFFGEGSRLTVL.

This chain links TRBV5-4 with TRBJ2-7; TRBD2 matches 10 bases. Germline CDR1 is SGHNT and CDR2 is YYREEE (reference sequence). The trim removed 3 bases at V and 4 bases at J, leaving 7 bases unmatched. CDR3 length: 15 residues. The CDR3 DNA sequence: TGTGCCAGCAGCTCCTCGGGACTAGCGACATACGAGCAGTACTTC. It codes for CASSSSGLATYEQYF.

This sequence joins TRBV7-9 and TRBJ2-7, with 7 bases lining up with TRBD2. After removal of 5 bases from V and 3 bases from J, the junction contained 7 bases not matched to a gene. In germline, CDR1 is SEHNR, CDR2 FQNEAQ (reference sequence). The CDR3 consists of 14 residues. The chain's CDR3 is CASSVGGSGYEQYF. CDR3 nucleotides: TGTGCCAGCAGCGTGGGAGGGAGCGGCTACGAGCAGTACTTC.

A few counts support this clone. This sample also contains other DNA sequences that code for the same CDR3. The gene calls are TRBV2 and TRBJ1-2; the D is unclear. Deletions cut 5 bases from V and 0 bases from J, with 4 bases between. CDR1 and CDR2 from the germline V gene are SNHLY and FYNNEI. The CDR3 sequence is 12 residues long. The CDR3 spells CASSTANYGYTF. CDR3 nucleotides: TGTGCCAGCAGTACAGCTAACTATGGCTACACCTTC.

Regarding this clone: This sample also contains other DNA sequences that code for the same CDR3. This chain links TRBV7-9 with TRBJ1-3, with D unclear. CDR3 length: 14 amino acids. Germline lookup yields CDR1 SEHNR and CDR2 FQNEAQ (reference sequence). The germline V and J ends were trimmed by 2 bases and 0 bases, with 5 bases remaining between them. CDR3 sequence reads: CASSLLGSGNTIYF. CDR3 DNA sequence: TGTGCCAGCAGCTTACTGGGCTCTGGAAACACCATATATTTT.

This clone was picked up a small number of times. The V and J genes are TRBV7-9 and TRBJ1-5, with D perhaps TRBD1 (6 bases). Trimming removed 5 bases at V and 0 bases at J, with 11 bases between. The germline gives CDR1 SEHNR, CDR2 FQNEAQ (reference sequence). This CDR3 is 15 amino acids long. CDR3 sequence (DNA): TGTGCCAGCAGCAGCTCAGGGGATAGCAATCAGCCCCAGCATTTT. It codes for CASSSSGDSNQPQHF. Together with reference TRBV7-9 and TRBJ1-5, the CDR3 gives the full variable domain: DTGVSQNPRHKITKRGQNVTFRCDPISEHNRLYWYRQTLGQGPEFLTYFQNEAQLEKSRLLSDRFSAERPKGSFSTLEIQRTEQGDSAMYLCASSSSGDSNQPQHFGDGTRLSIL.

This clone was counted once. This sequence joins TRBV11-2 and TRBJ2-7; D is ambiguous. The CDR3 totals 14 residues. Per the germline V gene, CDR1 is SGHAT and CDR2 is FQNNGV. Trimming left V 2 bases short and J 2 bases short, with 10 bases between. CDR3 residues: CASSLPKSPYEQYF. DNA for the CDR3: TGTGCCAGCAGCTTACCTAAGTCCCCCTACGAGCAGTACTTC. Complete variable domain (other parts from reference TRBV11-2 and TRBJ2-7): EAGVAQSPRYKIIEKRQSVAFWCNPISGHATLYWYQQILGQGPKLLIQFQNNGVVDDSQLPKDRFSAERLKGVDSTLKIQPAKLEDSAVYLCASSLPKSPYEQYFGPGTRLTVT.

Details on this clone: Other DNA sequences in this sample translate to the same CDR3. This rearrangement joins TRBV30 to TRBJ2-5; D is ambiguous. The CDR3 totals 11 residues. V gave up 0 bases and J gave up 5 bases, with 4 bases separating them. Germline V gene data show CDR1 as GTSNPN and CDR2 as SVGIG (reference sequence). The CDR3 region is CAWSVRETQYF. CDR3 DNA sequence: TGTGCCTGGAGTGTACGCGAGACCCAGTACTTC. Full variable domain (rest looked up from reference TRBV30 and TRBJ2-5): SQTIHQWPATLVQPVGSPLSLECTVEGTSNPNLYWYRQAAGRGLQLLFYSVGIGQISSEVPQNLSASRPQDRQFILSSKKLLLSDSGFYLCAWSVRETQYFGPGTRLLVL.

This clone has more than one count but fewer than ten. In DNA, the CDR3 is TGTGCCAGCAGTCTCGCGGGCCTGCCGCAGTATTTT. This encodes CASSLAGLPQYF. V usage is TRBV27 and J usage is TRBJ2-3; TRBD2 might be the D (5 bases). This CDR3 has 12 amino acids. CDR1 is MNHEY and CDR2 is SMNVEV in the germline V gene (reference sequence). V gave up 5 bases and J gave up 10 bases, with 13 bases separating them.

Here the CDR3 DNA reads TGTGCCAGCAGTGATCCGGGCCGCCCTATGAACACTGAAGCTTTCTTT. Translation: CASSDPGRPMNTEAFF. J is TRBJ1-1 and V is TRBV6-1, with unresolved D. The CDR3 has 16 amino acids. Germline lookup yields CDR1 MNHNS and CDR2 SASEGT. V dropped 3 bases and J dropped 0 bases, with 14 bases sitting between them.